Listed here is a single T cell receptor beta chain. This clone was found a few times. There is no known antigen for this receptor. No quality values exist for individual bases; no much larger clone is one base distant. TCRbeta CDR3 regions were amplified from genomic DNA using the immunoSEQ Assay, a bias-controlled multiplex PCR. Under the source paper's analysis protocol: Within the assay, amplification of reference gene primers was used to estimate how many nucleated cells each sample contained. To quantify the absolute abundance of each unique TCRbeta CDR3 rearrangement, sequence reads were collapsed and filtered. For each sample, productive Simpson clonality was calculated by taking the square root of Simpson's diversity index across productive rearrangements. The table comes from immuneACCESS by way of TCRdb, which keeps in-frame sequences with V and J called. Part of the clones is missing from these tables; in studies checked, under half for an unresolved V gene and the rest for unknown reasons. The DNA was the basis for D and trimming; V, J and clone size are from that table. For this sample the table gives roughly 200,000 clones, of which roughly 85% were detected only once. Of the sample, 20% to 25% falls within the top ten clones.

The sample comes from a study of blood T cell repertoires in COVID-19 (dated by TCRdb to the early 2020s). For the study in its entirety: The collaborator samples originated in the United States, Italy and Spain and spanned the acute and convalescent phases of COVID-19. The prospective study material was composed of cDNA or gDNA derived from T cells, B-cell-depleted T cells, or PBMCs. The sample metadata nearly always contained a de-identified subject ID, COVID-19 status, age in years and sex. The samples were drawn from two sources: the first 160 participants of the ongoing ImmuneRACE study, and about 1,300 subjects contributed by 6 global collaborators. A freely available public database, intended as a resource for researchers studying the immune response to SARS-CoV-2, is where the repertoires were released. Deeply sampled blood TCRbeta repertoires from subjects exposed to, actively infected with, or recovered from COVID-19 were included in the dataset. Where available, HLA class I and class II types were obtained from metadata supplied by the sample provider rather than from assay-based typing.

Whole blood was collected in K2EDTA tubes by collaborating institutions according to the institutions' own protocols. Collaborator samples were shipped for TCRbeta analysis as frozen whole blood, isolated PBMCs, or DNA extracted from either sample type. What the authors observed across the whole study: The quantity of clinical and demographic metadata differed by source and by participant and was supplied without curation.

Sequenced: peripheral blood. This TCR derives from a man in his 60s with active or convalescent COVID-19.

The DNA sequence is given as TGTGCCAGTACCAACGACCGACAGGGCTCCGAGCAGTACTTC. Its protein reads: CASTNDRQGSEQYF. The chain couples TRBV19 to TRBJ2-7; 7 junctional bases match TRBD1. The CDR3, cysteine through phenylalanine, is 14 amino acids long. Here the CDR3 DNA is all that survives: 42 bases in frame from base 1. Via the germline V gene (reference sequence), CDR1 is LNHDA and CDR2 SQIVND. Ends trimmed: V by 7 bases, J by 6 bases; bases unmatched to a gene: 12.